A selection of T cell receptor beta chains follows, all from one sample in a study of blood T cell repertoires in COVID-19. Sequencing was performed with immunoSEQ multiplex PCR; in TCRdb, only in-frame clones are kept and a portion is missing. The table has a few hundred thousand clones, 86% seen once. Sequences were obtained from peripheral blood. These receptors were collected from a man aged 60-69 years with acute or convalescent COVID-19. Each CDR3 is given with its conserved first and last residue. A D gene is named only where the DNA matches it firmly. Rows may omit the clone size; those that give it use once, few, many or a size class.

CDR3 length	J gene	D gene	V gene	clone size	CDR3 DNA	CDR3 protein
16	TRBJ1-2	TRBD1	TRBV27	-	TGTGCCAGCAGTTTAGGTGTGGGACAGGGAGTACGAGGCTACACCTTC	CASSLGVGQGVRGYTF
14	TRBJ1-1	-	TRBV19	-	TGTGCCAGTTTAGGAAGGACACAGAACACTGAAGCTTTCTTT	CASLGRTQNTEAFF
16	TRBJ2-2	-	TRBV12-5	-	TGTGCTAGTGGGGTGGACGGACTGATGAACACCGGGGAGCTGTTTTTT	CASGVDGLMNTGELFF
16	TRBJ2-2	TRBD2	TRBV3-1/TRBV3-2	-	TGTGCCAGCAGCCCGAGACTAGCGGAGAACACCGGGGAGCTGTTTTTT	CASSPRLAENTGELFF
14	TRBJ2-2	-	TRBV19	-	TGTGCCAGTAGGGGCCTTCTGAGCACCGGGGAGCTGTTTTTT	CASRGLLSTGELFF
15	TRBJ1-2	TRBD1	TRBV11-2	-	TGTGCCAGCAGCTTTACAGGGGGCCCCCCCAATGGCTACACCTTC	CASSFTGGPPNGYTF
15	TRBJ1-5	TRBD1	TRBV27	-	TGTGCCAGCACCCCCGGACAGGTGAGTACTCAGCCCCAGCATTTT	CASTPGQVSTQPQHF
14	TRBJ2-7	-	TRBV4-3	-	TGCGCCAGCAGCCAACGGCGGAGCTCCTACGAGCAGTACTTC	CASSQRRSSYEQYF
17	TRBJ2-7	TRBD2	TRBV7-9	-	TGTGCCAGCAGCGTCTCCGGGACTAGCGGTGTTCCTTACGAGCAGTACTTC	CASSVSGTSGVPYEQYF
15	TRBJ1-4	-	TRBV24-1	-	TGTGCCACCAGTGAGACCCAGGGGATAAATGAAAAACTGTTTTTT	CATSETQGINEKLFF
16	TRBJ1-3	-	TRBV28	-	TGTGCCAGCAGTTTAACCCCCCAGGGAGGTGGAAACACCATATATTTT	CASSLTPQGGGNTIYF
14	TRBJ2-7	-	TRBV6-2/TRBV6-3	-	TGTGCCAGCAGTTACTGGGAGGCCTCCTACGAGCAGTACTTC	CASSYWEASYEQYF
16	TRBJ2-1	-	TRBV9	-	TGTGCCAGCAGCGTAGATGGCAGGGAATCCTACAATGAGCAGTTCTTC	CASSVDGRESYNEQFF
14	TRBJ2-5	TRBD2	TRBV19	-	TGTGCCAGTAGTATCAGGAGCGGGACCGAGACCCAGTACTTC	CASSIRSGTETQYF
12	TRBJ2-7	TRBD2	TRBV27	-	TGTGCCAGTCGGACTAGCGGATACGAGCAGTACTTC	CASRTSGYEQYF
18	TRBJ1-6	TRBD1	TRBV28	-	TGTGCCAGCAGTTCACCCGGGGACAGGGGTAGTGGTAATTCACCCCTCCACTTT	CASSSPGDRGSGNSPLHF
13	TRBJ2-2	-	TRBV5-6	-	TGTGCCAGCAGCTTGACCCGGAGCGGGGAGCTGTTTTTT	CASSLTRSGELFF
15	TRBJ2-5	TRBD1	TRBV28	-	TGTGCCAGCAGTCCTGTGGACAGGGCGGGCAAGACCCAGTACTTC	CASSPVDRAGKTQYF
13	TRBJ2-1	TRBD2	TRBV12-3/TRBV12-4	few	TGTGCCTCCATGGGGGGGGGATACAATGAGCAGTTCTTC	CASMGGGYNEQFF
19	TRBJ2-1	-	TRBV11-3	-	TGTGCCAGCAGCCCTCCCAACACCTGGACCGACCCGGGGTACAATGAGCAGTTCTTC	CASSPPNTWTDPGYNEQFF
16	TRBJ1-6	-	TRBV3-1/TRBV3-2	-	TGTGCCAGCAGCCCAGTGACAGCTGGGGCTAATTCACCCCTCCACTTT	CASSPVTAGANSPLHF
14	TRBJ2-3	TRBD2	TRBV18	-	TGTGCCAGCTCTCCCGTAACGGGACTAGCTACGCAGTATTTT	CASSPVTGLATQYF
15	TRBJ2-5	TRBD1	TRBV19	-	TGTGCCAGTAGAATGGGACAGGGGGTAGGAGAGACCCAGTACTTC	CASRMGQGVGETQYF
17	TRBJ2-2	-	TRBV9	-	TGTGCCAGCAGCGTAGGCGGCCAGGGTGGGAACACCGGGGAGCTGTTTTTT	CASSVGGQGGNTGELFF
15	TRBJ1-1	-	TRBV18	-	TGTGCCAGCTCACCACTCCAGCAGGGAAGCACTGAAGCTTTCTTT	CASSPLQQGSTEAFF
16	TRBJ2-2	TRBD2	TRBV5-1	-	TGCGCCAGCAGCTTGGTGGCGGGAGGGCTGGCCGGGGAGCTGTTTTTT	CASSLVAGGLAGELFF
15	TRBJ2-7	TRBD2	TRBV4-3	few	TGCGCCAGCAGCCAAAGCCCGGGGGGGACCCACGAGCAGTACTTC	CASSQSPGGTHEQYF
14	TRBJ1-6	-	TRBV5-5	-	TGTGCCAGCAGCTCCTCGCAGGGGAATTCACCCCTCCACTTT	CASSSSQGNSPLHF